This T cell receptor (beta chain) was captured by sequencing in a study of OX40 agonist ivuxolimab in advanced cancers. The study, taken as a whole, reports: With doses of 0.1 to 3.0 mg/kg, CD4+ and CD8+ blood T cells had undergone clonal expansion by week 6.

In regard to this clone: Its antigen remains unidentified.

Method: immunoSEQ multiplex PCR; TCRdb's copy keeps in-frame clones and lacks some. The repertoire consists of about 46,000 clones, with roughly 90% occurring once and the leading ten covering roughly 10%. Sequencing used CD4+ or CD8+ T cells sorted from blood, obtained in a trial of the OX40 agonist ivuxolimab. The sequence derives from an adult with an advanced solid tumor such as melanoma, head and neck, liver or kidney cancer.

CDR3 coding DNA: TGTGCCAGCAGTTCCCGTGGGGGTGGCAATCAGCCCCAGCATTTT. Its translation: CASSSRGGGNQPQHF. V usage is TRBV27 and J usage is TRBJ1-5; the D gene is possibly TRBD1 (5 bases). This CDR3 contains 15 residues. Germline assignment: CDR1 MNHEY and CDR2 SMNVEV (reference sequence). V lost 4 bases and J 2 bases, leaving 12 bases between the germline ends.